These 32 T cell receptor beta chains share one sample of origin, sequenced in a study of a mutant IDH1 vaccine in newly diagnosed glioma. Sequencing was performed with immunoSEQ multiplex PCR; in TCRdb, only in-frame clones are kept and a portion is missing. The top ten clones hold 0.5% to 0.65% of a sample with approximately 110,000 clones, around 90% of them seen once. Which antigens these TCRs recognize remains unknown. Time point reported: week 11, during vaccination. A 20-mer mutant IDH1 peptide at 300 ug was injected subcutaneously with topical imiquimod. This sample comprised PBMCs, obtained from a glioma patient whose treatment included an IDH1 peptide vaccine. The source is a woman aged 45-65 years with glioma.

This chain uses TRBV5-1 with TRBJ1-2; the D gene is possibly TRBD1 (6 bases). The V end lost 3 bases, the J end lost 12 bases, and 21 bases lay between the germline ends. Germline CDR1 and CDR2: SGHRS and YFSETQ. The CDR3 has 14 amino acids. DNA of the CDR3: TGCGCCAGCAGCTCCCAAGCGGGGACAAAGGGCCACACCTTC. This gives the protein CASSSQAGTKGHTF. The complete variable domain, with remaining parts taken from reference TRBV5-1 and TRBJ1-2, reads KAGVTQTPRYLIKTRGQQVTLSCSPISGHRSVSWYQQTPGQGLQFLFEYFSETQRNKGNFPGRFSGRQFSNSRSEMNVSTLELGDSALYLCASSSQAGTKGHTFGSGTRLTVV.

This chain uses TRBV10-3 with TRBJ2-7; TRBD2 matches at 11 bases. With V trimmed by 7 bases and J by 6 bases, 11 bases remained unmatched. The CDR3 spans 15 residues. Germline loops: CDR1 ENHRY, CDR2 SYGVKD. The CDR3 spells CAINLEGLAGGEQYF. DNA for the CDR3: TGTGCCATCAACCTCGAGGGGCTAGCGGGAGGCGAGCAGTACTTC.

The J gene is TRBJ2-7, the V gene TRBV10-3, with TRBD2 identical over 16 bases. The CDR3 totals 16 residues. V lost 6 bases, J lost 5 bases, and 7 bases stayed unmatched. CDR1 ENHRY and CDR2 SYGVKD come from the germline V gene. The chain's CDR3 is CAIRGGTSGRAHEQYF. In DNA, the CDR3 is TGTGCCATCAGGGGGGGGACTAGCGGGAGGGCCCACGAGCAGTACTTC.

The chain uses TRBV10-3 and TRBJ2-7; D unresolved. CDR1 and CDR2 (germline): ENHRY, SYGVKD. V was clipped by 2 bases and J by 3 bases, with 5 bases between them. The CDR3 loop spans 12 amino acids. CDR3 nucleotide sequence: TGTGCCATCAGTGAGGGCAACTACGAGCAGTACTTC. Residues: CAISEGNYEQYF.

This clone appeared a single time. The rearrangement joins TRBV7-2 to TRBJ2-1, with D perhaps matching TRBD1 (6 bases). Germline-derived CDR1 and CDR2 are SGHTA and FQGNSA. There are 15 residues in the CDR3. V was cut by 5 bases and J by 0 bases, with 11 bases left in between. The CDR3 loop is CASSQDSSSYNEQFF. The CDR3 DNA reads TGTGCCAGCAGCCAGGACAGTAGCTCCTACAATGAGCAGTTCTTC.

This clone came up a few times. The chain joins TRBV5-1 to TRBJ1-4, with unresolved D. V shed 5 bases and J shed 10 bases, with 9 bases lying between them. Looked up from germline, CDR1 is SGHRS and CDR2 is YFSETQ. The CDR3 contains 11 residues. The CDR3 reads CASRAGAKLFF. As DNA, the CDR3 is TGCGCCAGCAGGGCGGGCGCAAAACTGTTTTTT.

In its sample, this clone was seen a few times. The V and J genes are TRBV29-1 and TRBJ1-1; D is perhaps TRBD1 (5 bases). The CDR3 is 13 residues long. V was pared by 4 bases and J by 3 bases, with 12 bases between. Germline assignment: CDR1 SQVTM and CDR2 ANQGSEA. In DNA, the CDR3 is TGCAGCGTTGTTTTGGGGGAGGACACTGAAGCTTTCTTT. This translates into CSVVLGEDTEAFF.

The V and J genes are TRBV28 and TRBJ1-1; D may be TRBD1 (5 bases). The CDR3 has 15 residues. Germline V gene data show CDR1 as MDHEN and CDR2 as SYDVKM. Trimming removed 4 bases at V and 1 base at J, with 13 bases between. The chain's CDR3 is CASSYPRGANTEAFF. CDR3 DNA: TGTGCCAGCAGTTACCCGCGAGGGGCGAACACTGAAGCTTTCTTT.

This chain connects TRBV30 to TRBJ1-1; 8 bases fit TRBD1. CDR3 length: 13 residues. V was clipped by 7 bases and J by 0 bases; unmatched bases: 4. Germline values: CDR1 GTSNPN, CDR2 SVGIG (reference sequence). The CDR3 sequence is CAYDRGLNTEAFF. CDR3 nucleotides: TGTGCCTACGACAGGGGCCTGAACACTGAAGCTTTCTTT.

The chain uses TRBV15 and TRBJ2-1; possible D gene TRBD1, 5 bases. Germline-derived CDR1 and CDR2 are LNHNV and YYDKDF (reference sequence). The CDR3 extends over 15 amino acids. Trimming shortened V by 3 bases and J by 0 bases, and 9 bases separated the two germline ends. CDR3 bases: TGTGCCACCAGCAGCACCGACAGCTCCTACAATGAGCAGTTCTTC. The encoded protein is CATSSTDSSYNEQFF.

The genes are TRBV28 and TRBJ2-7; TRBD1 matches at 8 bases. Germline V gives CDR1 MDHEN, CDR2 SYDVKM. The length of the CDR3 is 17 residues. The V segment lost 7 bases and the J segment 0 bases; nucleotides outside the gene matches: 14. CDR3 DNA sequence: TGTGCCAGCACCGCGACAGGGGAAGGTCCTAGCTCCTACGAGCAGTACTTC. Residues: CASTATGEGPSSYEQYF.

This chain links TRBV27 with TRBJ1-5; 9 bases are a match to TRBD1. Per the germline V gene, CDR1 is MNHEY and CDR2 is SMNVEV (reference sequence). The CDR3 has 15 amino acids. V shed 8 bases and J 4 bases; nucleotides not matched to a gene: 9. The CDR3 loop reads CASGPRGTGNQPQHF. The CDR3 bases are TGTGCCAGCGGACCCAGAGGGACAGGGAATCAGCCCCAGCATTTT.

This clone was detected only a few times. The chain employs TRBV4-1 and TRBJ1-1, with D possibly TRBD1 on 6 matching bases. CDR3 size: 15 residues. V was trimmed by 2 bases and J by 0 bases, leaving 10 bases between them. Germline values: CDR1 MGHRA, CDR2 YSYEKL. CDR3 sequence reads: CASSQFDRLNTEAFF. In nucleotides, the CDR3 is TGCGCCAGCAGCCAATTCGACAGGCTGAACACTGAAGCTTTCTTT.

The V and J genes are TRBV30 and TRBJ1-1, with 8 bases lining up with TRBD1. The CDR3 length is 14 residues. From germline, CDR1 is GTSNPN and CDR2 SVGIG (reference sequence). With 0 bases clipped from V and 5 bases from J, the junction kept 5 bases outside the gene matches. CDR3 residues: CAWSVTGGKTEAFF. The DNA for the CDR3 is TGTGCCTGGAGTGTAACAGGGGGGAAAACTGAAGCTTTCTTT. Together with reference TRBV30 and TRBJ1-1, the CDR3 gives the full variable domain: SQTIHQWPATLVQPVGSPLSLECTVEGTSNPNLYWYRQAAGRGLQLLFYSVGIGQISSEVPQNLSASRPQDRQFILSSKKLLLSDSGFYLCAWSVTGGKTEAFFGQGTRLTVV.

V is TRBV6-5 and J is TRBJ1-5; no definite D call. Trimming cost V 7 bases and J 4 bases, with 14 bases left between them. Germline lookup yields CDR1 MNHEY and CDR2 SVGAGI. The CDR3 has 14 residues. The CDR3 loop is CASTRGRQNQPQHF. The CDR3 coding sequence is TGTGCCAGCACTCGCGGCAGGCAAAATCAGCCCCAGCATTTT.

This clone has more than one count but fewer than ten. The rearrangement uses TRBV6-5 and TRBJ2-5; D possibly corresponds to TRBD1 (6 bases). The germline gives CDR1 MNHEY, CDR2 SVGAGI. CDR3 length: 14 residues. Between the trimmed V and J ends, which lost 5 bases and 4 bases, there was a span of 14 bases. The CDR3, as DNA: TGTGCCAGCAGTCTCACAGGGATCGGAGAGACCCAGTACTTC. It specifies CASSLTGIGETQYF.

The chain combines TRBV6-1 with TRBJ2-1, with D uncertain. The CDR3 runs 13 residues. Germline-derived CDR1 and CDR2 are MNHNS and SASEGT. With 4 bases removed from V and 4 bases from J, the gap between germline ends came to 8 bases. CDR3 loop: CASSVAGYNEQFF. The CDR3 DNA sequence: TGTGCCAGCAGTGTGGCCGGATACAATGAGCAGTTCTTC.

This clone showed up just once. The chain uses TRBV29-1 and TRBJ1-1, with 11 bases lining up with TRBD1. This CDR3 is built from 13 residues. J gave up 7 bases and V 7 bases, and 8 bases lay outside the gene matches. Looked up from germline, CDR1 is SQVTM and CDR2 is ANQGSEA. The CDR3 nucleotides read TGCAGCGGCGACCGGGACAGGGGGATTGAAGCTTTCTTT. It codes for CSGDRDRGIEAFF.

In DNA form, the CDR3 reads TGTGCCAGTAGTAGGCCAGATAGCAATCAGCCCCAGCATTTT. Its protein product is CASSRPDSNQPQHF. This chain links TRBV19 with TRBJ1-5; D not resolved. The CDR3 length is 14 residues. Germline CDR1 LNHDA, CDR2 SQIVND (reference sequence). The ends were cut back, 4 bases at V and 0 bases at J, with 7 bases in the middle.

The chain recombines TRBV18 with TRBJ2-1; 7 positions agree with TRBD2. The J segment lost 10 bases and the V segment lost 1 base, leaving 10 bases of the junction unmatched. Germline values: CDR1 KGHSH, CDR2 LQKENI. The CDR3 extends over 15 amino acids. DNA of the CDR3: TGTGCCAGCTCACCACAAGGCGGCGGGAGCGGAGAGCAGTTCTTC. It encodes CASSPQGGGSGEQFF.

The rearrangement uses TRBV27 and TRBJ2-1; TRBD2 matches at 13 bases. The CDR3 totals 15 residues. V was clipped by 0 bases and J by 11 bases; unmatched bases: 4. The germline CDR1 and CDR2 sequences are MNHEY and SMNVEV (reference sequence). CDR3 sequence: CASSLSKGTSGKQFF. The CDR3 DNA is TGTGCCAGCAGTTTATCGAAAGGGACTAGCGGGAAGCAGTTCTTC.

The genes are TRBV13 and TRBJ1-2, with 11 bases that match TRBD1. This CDR3 has 16 residues. From germline, CDR1 is PRHDT and CDR2 FYEKMQ (reference sequence). J gave up 8 bases and V 8 bases, and 16 bases lay outside the gene matches. The CDR3, as DNA: TGTGCCAGCGGCCCCTATGGGGTGGACAGGGGGCAGGGCTACACCTTC. It yields the protein CASGPYGVDRGQGYTF.

This rearrangement joins TRBV28 to TRBJ2-1; maybe TRBD1 (6 bases). The CDR3 spans 14 residues. Germline-derived CDR1 and CDR2 are MDHEN and SYDVKM. Trimming stripped 11 bases from V and 0 bases from J, with 14 bases between. CDR3 protein: CAYRDRSSYNEQFF. For the CDR3, the DNA is TGTGCCTATCGAGACAGGAGCTCCTACAATGAGCAGTTCTTC.

The chain couples TRBV5-1 to TRBJ2-3; no firm D call. Trimming cost V 6 bases and J 6 bases, with 14 bases left between them. Germline V gene sequence: CDR1 SGHRS, CDR2 YFSETQ. The CDR3 covers 13 residues. CDR3 sequence (DNA): TGCGCCAGCAACCCCATGGCGCCCGATACGCAGTATTTT. Its translation is CASNPMAPDTQYF.

The V call is TRBV7-8, the J call TRBJ2-7; D possibly matches TRBD1 or TRBD2 (5 bases each). The CDR3 totals 13 residues. With 1 base removed from V and 7 bases from J, the gap between germline ends came to 11 bases. Germline V gives CDR1 SGHVS, CDR2 FQNEAQ. CDR3 DNA: TGTGCCAGCAGCTTAGGGGACGTGAGGGAGCAGTACTTC. Translation: CASSLGDVREQYF. The complete variable domain, with remaining parts taken from reference TRBV7-8 and TRBJ2-7, reads GAGVSQSPRYKVAKRGQDVALRCDPISGHVSLFWYQQALGQGPEFLTYFQNEAQLDKSGLPSDRFFAERPEGSVSTLKIQRTQQEDSAVYLCASSLGDVREQYFGPGTRLTVT.

This clone was seen a handful of times. In DNA form, the CDR3 reads TGTGCCAGCAGACTCCCGCTCGGGGGTCAGCCCCAGCATTTT. It encodes CASRLPLGGQPQHF. The rearrangement joins TRBV28 to TRBJ1-5; possible D gene TRBD1, 5 bases. Germline assignment: CDR1 MDHEN and CDR2 SYDVKM. V was trimmed by 6 bases and J by 6 bases, leaving 15 bases between them. There are 14 residues in the CDR3.

The chain has TRBV28 and TRBJ1-2; 9 bases are a match to TRBD1. V lost 8 bases to trimming and J lost 8 bases; unmatched junction nucleotides: 9. CDR3 length: 13 amino acids. CDR1 MDHEN and CDR2 SYDVKM come from the germline V gene. CDR3 amino acids: CASSKDRGVGYTF. CDR3 coding DNA: TGTGCCAGCTCTAAGGACAGGGGAGTGGGCTACACCTTC.

The DNA for the CDR3 is TGTGCCAGCAGTTATTCCGGGGGCGGATTGGGTGAGCAGTACTTC. It is translated as CASSYSGGGLGEQYF. The V gene is TRBV6-5, the J gene TRBJ2-7, with D perhaps TRBD1 or TRBD2 (6 bases each). The CDR3 has 15 amino acids. Germline assignment: CDR1 MNHEY and CDR2 SVGAGI. The ends were cut back, 3 bases at V and 7 bases at J, with 19 bases in the middle.

This chain uses TRBV7-3 with TRBJ2-3; 8 bases are shared with TRBD1. CDR3 length: 16 amino acids. The V gene's germline CDR1 is SGHTA and CDR2 FQGTGA. With 1 base clipped from V and 6 bases from J, the junction kept 9 bases outside the gene matches. The DNA of the CDR3 is TGTGCCAGCAGCTTAATAGGCTCAGGGGGCGCGGATACGCAGTATTTT. This sequence encodes CASSLIGSGGADTQYF.

The chain is built from TRBV9 and TRBJ2-2; TRBD1 matches 8 bases. The CDR3 has 15 residues. Germline V gene data show CDR1 as SGDLS and CDR2 as YYNGEE. V was clipped by 4 bases and J by 7 bases; unmatched bases: 9. The CDR3 reads CASSSLQGVGGELFF. The CDR3, as DNA: TGTGCCAGCAGCTCTCTACAGGGGGTGGGCGGGGAGCTGTTTTTT.

CDR3 loop: CATSGQGAYEQYF. The CDR3 DNA reads TGTGCCACCTCGGGACAGGGTGCCTACGAGCAGTACTTC. This chain connects TRBV19 to TRBJ2-7, with 9 positions matching TRBD1. The V gene end was trimmed by 10 bases and the J gene end by 2 bases; junction bases not matched to a gene: 6. This CDR3 is built from 13 residues. The germline V gene has CDR1 LNHDA and CDR2 SQIVND (reference sequence). Variable domain in full (rest from reference TRBV19 and TRBJ2-7): DGGITQSPKYLFRKEGQNVTLSCEQNLNHDAMYWYRQDPGQGLRLIYYSQIVNDFQKGDIAEGYSVSREKKESFPLTVTSAQKNPTAFYLCATSGQGAYEQYFGPGTRLTVT.

The chain employs TRBV11-1 and TRBJ1-1; tentative D call: TRBD1 (6 bases). CDR1 SGHAT and CDR2 FQDESV come from the germline V gene (reference sequence). The CDR3 runs to 14 residues. The V and J ends lost 4 bases and 2 bases respectively, with 11 bases between them. The CDR3 bases are TGTGCCAGCAGCTCGGGGGCGGGCAACACTGAAGCTTTCTTT. It codes for CASSSGAGNTEAFF.